These T cell receptor beta chains were read from a single sample in a study of T cell changes during pregnancy in multiple sclerosis. Assay used: immunoSEQ multiplex PCR; TCRdb lists only in-frame clones, some missing. This table has around 45,000 clones, more than 80% appearing once. Sequencing was performed on CD4+ T cells from peripheral blood mononuclear cells, taken before pregnancy. The source is a female donor with multiple sclerosis, enrolled in a pregnancy study. Each CDR3 is given with its conserved first and last residue. Fields, in order: D gene, clone size, J gene, V gene, CDR3 DNA, CDR3 protein. A D gene is named only where the DNA matches it firmly. A row's size may be missing; if present it is once, few, many or a size class.

D gene: TRBD2; clone size: NA; J gene: TRBJ2-1; V gene: TRBV10-3; CDR3 DNA: TGTGCCATCGGAGGAGCGGGGGGGCTCAATGAGCAGTTCTTC; CDR3 protein: CAIGGAGGLNEQFF
D gene: NA; clone size: NA; J gene: TRBJ1-2; V gene: TRBV10-2; CDR3 DNA: TGCGCCAGCAGCGGCCGGGGGTATGGCTACACCTTC; CDR3 protein: CASSGRGYGYTF
D gene: TRBD1; clone size: NA; J gene: TRBJ2-3; V gene: TRBV7-3; CDR3 DNA: TGTGCCAGCAGCTTGACAGGGGTGGAAGATACGCAGTATTTT; CDR3 protein: CASSLTGVEDTQYF
D gene: NA; clone size: NA; J gene: TRBJ1-1; V gene: TRBV19; CDR3 DNA: TGTGCCAGTAGTATTCCTTTACAAACCCGAGGGACTGAAGCTTTCTTT; CDR3 protein: CASSIPLQTRGTEAFF
D gene: TRBD2; clone size: NA; J gene: TRBJ2-3; V gene: TRBV4-1; CDR3 DNA: TGCGCCAGCAGCCCCGTCTTAAGGACGACTAGCGGGAGCAACGTGGATTTAGATACGCAGTATTTT; CDR3 protein: CASSPVLRTTSGSNVDLDTQYF
D gene: TRBD2; clone size: NA; J gene: TRBJ2-4; V gene: TRBV6-5; CDR3 DNA: TGTGCCAGTAGCGGGGGGGCCTCCAAAAACATTCAGTACTTC; CDR3 protein: CASSGGASKNIQYF
D gene: NA; clone size: NA; J gene: TRBJ1-6; V gene: TRBV4-1; CDR3 DNA: TGCGCCAGCAGCCACCGGGACTTACGAGGGTCACCCCTCCACTTT; CDR3 protein: CASSHRDLRGSPLHF
D gene: NA; clone size: once; J gene: TRBJ2-7; V gene: TRBV11-2; CDR3 DNA: TGTGCCAGCAGCTTAGTCAGAGAGCAGTACTTC; CDR3 protein: CASSLVREQYF
D gene: NA; clone size: NA; J gene: TRBJ1-2; V gene: TRBV5-4; CDR3 DNA: TGTGCCAGCAGCAGAACCGGGAACTATGGCTACACCTTC; CDR3 protein: CASSRTGNYGYTF
D gene: NA; clone size: NA; J gene: TRBJ1-5; V gene: TRBV18; CDR3 DNA: TGTGCCAGCTCACGACAGGAGAGCAATCAGCCCCAGCATTTT; CDR3 protein: CASSRQESNQPQHF
D gene: TRBD1; clone size: NA; J gene: TRBJ1-1; V gene: TRBV25-1; CDR3 DNA: TGTGCCAGCAGTGGTCTGGGACAGGAGAACACTGAAGCTTTCTTT; CDR3 protein: CASSGLGQENTEAFF
D gene: NA; clone size: NA; J gene: TRBJ2-1; V gene: TRBV7-2; CDR3 DNA: TGTGCCAGCAGCTTCGGGGAAGGCCGCTCCTACAATGAGCAGTTCTTC; CDR3 protein: CASSFGEGRSYNEQFF
D gene: TRBD2; clone size: NA; J gene: TRBJ2-3; V gene: TRBV19; CDR3 DNA: TGTGCCAGTAGTACCAGGGTCTCGGGGGGAGATACGCAGTATTTT; CDR3 protein: CASSTRVSGGDTQYF
D gene: NA; clone size: NA; J gene: TRBJ2-2; V gene: TRBV4-3; CDR3 DNA: TGCGCCAGCAGCCAAGCTATATCGGGGGTCGGGGAGCTGTTTTTT; CDR3 protein: CASSQAISGVGELFF
D gene: TRBD1; clone size: NA; J gene: TRBJ1-4; V gene: TRBV27; CDR3 DNA: TGTGCCAGCAGTTCCCGGGACAGGGGAAGAGAACTGTTTTTT; CDR3 protein: CASSSRDRGRELFF
D gene: NA; clone size: few; J gene: TRBJ2-7; V gene: TRBV2; CDR3 DNA: TGTGCCAGCAGACAAGTGGCTAGCGCTTACTACGAGCAGTACTTC; CDR3 protein: CASRQVASAYYEQYF
D gene: NA; clone size: NA; J gene: TRBJ1-5; V gene: TRBV12-2; CDR3 DNA: TGTGCAAGTCGCAAGGGACAGGACTATAGCAATCAGCCCCAGCATTTT; CDR3 protein: CASRKGQDYSNQPQHF
D gene: NA; clone size: NA; J gene: TRBJ1-5; V gene: TRBV7-8; CDR3 DNA: TGTGCCAGCAGCTTGAAGGACACTCGTGGTCAGCCCCAGCATTTT; CDR3 protein: CASSLKDTRGQPQHF
D gene: TRBD1; clone size: NA; J gene: TRBJ1-4; V gene: TRBV7-2; CDR3 DNA: TGTGCCAGCAGCTTAGGCGTGGGACAGGAAAAACTGTTTTTT; CDR3 protein: CASSLGVGQEKLFF
D gene: NA; clone size: NA; J gene: TRBJ1-2; V gene: TRBV29-1; CDR3 DNA: TGCAGCGCCGAGGGTCTGTCAAACTATGGCTACACCTTC; CDR3 protein: CSAEGLSNYGYTF
D gene: NA; clone size: NA; J gene: TRBJ2-2; V gene: TRBV7-2; CDR3 DNA: TGTGCCAGCAGCTTAGGCAGGGTGGGCACCGGGGAGCTGTTTTTT; CDR3 protein: CASSLGRVGTGELFF
D gene: TRBD1; clone size: NA; J gene: TRBJ1-6; V gene: TRBV7-2; CDR3 DNA: TGTGCCAGCAGCTCAGGGGGTTCGAAGCTCCCTAATTCACCCCTCCACTTT; CDR3 protein: CASSSGGSKLPNSPLHF
D gene: NA; clone size: NA; J gene: TRBJ2-7; V gene: TRBV28; CDR3 DNA: TGTGCCAGCAGTTTAATCTCTAGCGATGAGCAGTACTTC; CDR3 protein: CASSLISSDEQYF
D gene: NA; clone size: once; J gene: TRBJ1-5; V gene: TRBV28; CDR3 DNA: TGTGCCAGCAGTTTGGCCAGGGGCGCCCTAAATCAGCCCCAGCATTTT; CDR3 protein: CASSLARGALNQPQHF
D gene: TRBD1; clone size: NA; J gene: TRBJ1-6; V gene: TRBV4-3; CDR3 DNA: TGCGCCAGCAGCCAGGATTCCAACAGGGGCAGTTCACCCCTCCACTTT; CDR3 protein: CASSQDSNRGSSPLHF
D gene: TRBD1; clone size: NA; J gene: TRBJ2-3; V gene: TRBV29-1; CDR3 DNA: TGCAGCGTTGGACAGGGGGCTATAACAGATACGCAGTATTTT; CDR3 protein: CSVGQGAITDTQYF
D gene: NA; clone size: NA; J gene: TRBJ1-1; V gene: TRBV5-1; CDR3 DNA: TGCGCCAGCAGCTTGCAGGGGTCGGGCACTGAAGCTTTCTTT; CDR3 protein: CASSLQGSGTEAFF
D gene: TRBD2; clone size: NA; J gene: TRBJ2-7; V gene: TRBV5-1; CDR3 DNA: TGCGCCAGCAGCTTGTCGGGGGGGCTTGCCGAGCAGTACTTC; CDR3 protein: CASSLSGGLAEQYF
D gene: NA; clone size: NA; J gene: TRBJ2-3; V gene: TRBV7-8; CDR3 DNA: TGTGCCAGCAGCTTAACCTACACAGATACGCAGTATTTT; CDR3 protein: CASSLTYTDTQYF
D gene: NA; clone size: NA; J gene: TRBJ2-7; V gene: TRBV11-2; CDR3 DNA: TGTGCCAGCACCTTAGAAGGCGGGGTATACTACGAGCAGTACTTC; CDR3 protein: CASTLEGGVYYEQYF
D gene: TRBD1; clone size: NA; J gene: TRBJ1-2; V gene: TRBV28; CDR3 DNA: TGTGCCAGCAGGTTAGGGGGACAGAGCTATGGCTACACCTTC; CDR3 protein: CASRLGGQSYGYTF
D gene: NA; clone size: NA; J gene: TRBJ2-7; V gene: TRBV6-6; CDR3 DNA: TGTGCCAGCAGTTACTCGGAAGGGGGTACGATGTACTTC; CDR3 protein: CASSYSEGGTMYF
D gene: NA; clone size: NA; J gene: TRBJ1-3; V gene: TRBV6-1; CDR3 DNA: TGTGCCAGCAGAACGAAGCCCGGCTCTGGAAACACCATATATTTT; CDR3 protein: CASRTKPGSGNTIYF
D gene: NA; clone size: NA; J gene: TRBJ1-2; V gene: TRBV11-1; CDR3 DNA: TGTGCCAGCAGCTTAGGTCCAGGGGATTCCTATGGCTACACCTTC; CDR3 protein: CASSLGPGDSYGYTF
D gene: TRBD1; clone size: NA; J gene: TRBJ2-2; V gene: TRBV6-6; CDR3 DNA: TGTGCCAGCAGATCCTCAACAGGGGGCGGCGGGGAGCTGTTTTTT; CDR3 protein: CASRSSTGGGGELFF
D gene: NA; clone size: NA; J gene: TRBJ1-1; V gene: TRBV7-2; CDR3 DNA: TGTGCCAGCAGCTTGGAGGGGTTGAACACTGAAGCTTTCTTT; CDR3 protein: CASSLEGLNTEAFF
D gene: TRBD1; clone size: NA; J gene: TRBJ1-3; V gene: TRBV5-1; CDR3 DNA: TGCGCCAGCAGCTTGTCAGGGGGGACTGGAAACACCATATATTTT; CDR3 protein: CASSLSGGTGNTIYF
D gene: NA; clone size: NA; J gene: TRBJ2-1; V gene: TRBV6-6; CDR3 DNA: TGTGCCAGCAGTGCGCCAGTACAGGGTTTGAATGAGCAGTTCTTC; CDR3 protein: CASSAPVQGLNEQFF
D gene: NA; clone size: NA; J gene: TRBJ1-4; V gene: TRBV2; CDR3 DNA: TGTGCCAGCTCCTCAGGGGCCCCTGAAAAACTGTTTTTT; CDR3 protein: CASSSGAPEKLFF
D gene: TRBD1; clone size: NA; J gene: TRBJ1-1; V gene: TRBV25-1; CDR3 DNA: TGTGCCAGCACCAGGACAGGGCCGATCACTGAAGCTTTCTTT; CDR3 protein: CASTRTGPITEAFF
D gene: NA; clone size: NA; J gene: TRBJ2-7; V gene: TRBV20-1; CDR3 DNA: TGCAGTGCTAGAATCGTGTACGAGCAGTACTTC; CDR3 protein: CSARIVYEQYF
D gene: NA; clone size: once; J gene: TRBJ2-7; V gene: TRBV30; CDR3 DNA: TGTGCCCGATCGGCGGGAAGCTACGAGCAGTACTTC; CDR3 protein: CARSAGSYEQYF
D gene: TRBD2; clone size: NA; J gene: TRBJ2-1; V gene: TRBV7-9; CDR3 DNA: TGTGCCAGCAGCTTTGCAGCGGGGGGGCCTCGGTACAATGAGCAGTTCTTC; CDR3 protein: CASSFAAGGPRYNEQFF
D gene: NA; clone size: NA; J gene: TRBJ1-4; V gene: TRBV30; CDR3 DNA: TGTGCCTGGAGAGTACAGGCCAGACTGTTTTTT; CDR3 protein: CAWRVQARLFF
D gene: NA; clone size: NA; J gene: TRBJ2-3; V gene: TRBV15; CDR3 DNA: TGTGCCACCAGCAGTGGGGGCTCCGGGACGGGGACAGATACGCAGTATTTT; CDR3 protein: CATSSGGSGTGTDTQYF
D gene: TRBD2; clone size: NA; J gene: TRBJ2-5; V gene: TRBV27; CDR3 DNA: TGTGCCAGCAGTCCGTATTTCTCTAGCGGGAGGAGTCAAGAGACCCAGTACTTC; CDR3 protein: CASSPYFSSGRSQETQYF
D gene: NA; clone size: once; J gene: TRBJ2-6; V gene: TRBV29-1; CDR3 DNA: TGCAGCGCCCAGGCTTCTGGGGCCAACGTCCTGACTTTC; CDR3 protein: CSAQASGANVLTF
D gene: TRBD1; clone size: once; J gene: TRBJ2-7; V gene: TRBV27; CDR3 DNA: TGTGCCAGCAGTTTACCATCGGGACAGGGATCTGCCTACGAGCAGTACTTC; CDR3 protein: CASSLPSGQGSAYEQYF
D gene: NA; clone size: once; J gene: TRBJ2-3; V gene: TRBV2; CDR3 DNA: TGTGCCAGCAGTGACGCAGCAGATACGCAGTATTTT; CDR3 protein: CASSDAADTQYF
D gene: TRBD1; clone size: NA; J gene: TRBJ2-2; V gene: TRBV11-3; CDR3 DNA: TGTGCCAGCAGCTCCGCGGGACAGGGGATCGGGGAGCTGTTTTTT; CDR3 protein: CASSSAGQGIGELFF
D gene: TRBD2; clone size: NA; J gene: TRBJ2-7; V gene: TRBV6-5; CDR3 DNA: TGTGCCAGCAGCATTAGCGGGGGGTCCACTTACGAGCAGTACTTC; CDR3 protein: CASSISGGSTYEQYF
D gene: NA; clone size: NA; J gene: TRBJ2-4; V gene: TRBV2; CDR3 DNA: TGTGCCAGCAGTGGGGTAGCGGCCAAAAACATTCAGTACTTC; CDR3 protein: CASSGVAAKNIQYF